Below, one T cell receptor beta chain is given with its context. Its cognate antigen is unknown. These data are taken from a study of cytomegalovirus exposure and HLA in healthy donors. General study points: What a later analysis showed was that several of the most significant clusters appeared linked to common viral pathogens. A later analysis revealed that TCR association rates differed between HLA loci, peaking at DRB1 and bottoming out at HLA-C. For TCR beta chains, V- and J-gene trimming was later linked to a missense DCLRE1C variant.

Use of 60 Vbeta and 13 Jbeta primers characterized the PCR. Using immunoSEQ multiplex PCR, the repertoire was profiled, and TCRdb retains in-frame clones only, with some absent. The table includes fewer than 200,000 clones, approximately 82% detected once. The receptor comes from a man aged 35 to 55 in good health and CMV-seropositive. Sequencing used PBMCs.

The CDR3 DNA sequence: TGTGCCTCGGGACTCCCGGGGGACACTGAAGCTTTCTTT. Its protein is CASGLPGDTEAFF. The V gene is TRBV30, the J gene TRBJ1-1, with D perhaps TRBD1 (5 bases). The CDR3 loop spans 13 amino acids. Trimming cost V 7 bases and J 3 bases, with 15 bases left between them. Per germline, CDR1 GTSNPN and CDR2 SVGIG (reference sequence).